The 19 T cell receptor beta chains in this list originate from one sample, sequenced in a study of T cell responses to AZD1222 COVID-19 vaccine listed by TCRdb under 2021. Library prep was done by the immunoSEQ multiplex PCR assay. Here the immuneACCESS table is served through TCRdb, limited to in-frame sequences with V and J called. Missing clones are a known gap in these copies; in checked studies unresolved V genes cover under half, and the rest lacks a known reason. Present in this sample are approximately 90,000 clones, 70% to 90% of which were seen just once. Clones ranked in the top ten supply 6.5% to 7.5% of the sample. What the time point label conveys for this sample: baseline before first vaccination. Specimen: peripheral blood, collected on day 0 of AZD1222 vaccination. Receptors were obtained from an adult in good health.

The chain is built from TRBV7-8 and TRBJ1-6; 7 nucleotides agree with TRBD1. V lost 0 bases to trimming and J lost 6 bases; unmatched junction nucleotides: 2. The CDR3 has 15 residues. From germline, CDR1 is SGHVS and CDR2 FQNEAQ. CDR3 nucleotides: TGTGCCAGCAGCTTAGCGGCAGGGGGTAATTCACCCCTCCACTTT. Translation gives CASSLAAGGNSPLHF.

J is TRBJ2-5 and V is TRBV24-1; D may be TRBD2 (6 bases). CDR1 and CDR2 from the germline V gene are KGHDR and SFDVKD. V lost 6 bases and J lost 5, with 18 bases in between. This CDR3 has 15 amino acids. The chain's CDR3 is CATSLAGGFRETQYF. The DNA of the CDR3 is TGTGCCACCAGTCTCGCTGGGGGGTTCAGGGAGACCCAGTACTTC.

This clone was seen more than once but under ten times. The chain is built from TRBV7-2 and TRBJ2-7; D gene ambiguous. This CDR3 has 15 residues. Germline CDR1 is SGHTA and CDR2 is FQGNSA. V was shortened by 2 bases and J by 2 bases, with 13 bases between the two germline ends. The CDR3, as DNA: TGTGCCAGCAGCTTATCGGACGGGCGGACCTACGAGCAGTACTTC. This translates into CASSLSDGRTYEQYF. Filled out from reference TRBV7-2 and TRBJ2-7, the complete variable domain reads GAGVSQSPSNKVTEKGKDVELRCDPISGHTALYWYRQSLGQGLEFLIYFQGNSAPDKSGLPSDRFSAERTGGSVSTLTIQRTQQEDSAVYLCASSLSDGRTYEQYFGPGTRLTVT.

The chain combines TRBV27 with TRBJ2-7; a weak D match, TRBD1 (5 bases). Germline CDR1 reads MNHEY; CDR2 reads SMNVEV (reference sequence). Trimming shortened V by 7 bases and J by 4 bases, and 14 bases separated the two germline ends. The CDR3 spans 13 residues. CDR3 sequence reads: CASTKLGAYEQYF. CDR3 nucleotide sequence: TGTGCCAGCACCAAGTTAGGGGCTTACGAGCAGTACTTC.

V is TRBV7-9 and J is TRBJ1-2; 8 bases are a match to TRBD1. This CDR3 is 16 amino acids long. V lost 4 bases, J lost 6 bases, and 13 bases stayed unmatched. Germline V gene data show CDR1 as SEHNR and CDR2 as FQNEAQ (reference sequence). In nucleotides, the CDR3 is TGTGCCAGCAGCTGGTTACAGGGGGAAGGTTTGGATGGCTACACCTTC. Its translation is CASSWLQGEGLDGYTF.

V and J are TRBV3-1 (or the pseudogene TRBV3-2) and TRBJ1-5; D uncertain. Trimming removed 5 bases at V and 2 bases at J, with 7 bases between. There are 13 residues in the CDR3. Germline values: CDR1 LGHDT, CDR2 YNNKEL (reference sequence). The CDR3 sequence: CASSVGGNQPQHF. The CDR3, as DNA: TGTGCCAGCAGCGTTGGAGGCAATCAGCCCCAGCATTTT.

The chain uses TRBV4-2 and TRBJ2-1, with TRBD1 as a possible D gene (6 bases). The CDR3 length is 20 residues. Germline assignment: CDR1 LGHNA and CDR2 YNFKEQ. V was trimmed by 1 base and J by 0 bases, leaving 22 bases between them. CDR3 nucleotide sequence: TGTGCCAGCAGCCAAGTAGGGGGACAACCAGCGATTAGCTCCTACAATGAGCAGTTCTTC. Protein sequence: CASSQVGGQPAISSYNEQFF.

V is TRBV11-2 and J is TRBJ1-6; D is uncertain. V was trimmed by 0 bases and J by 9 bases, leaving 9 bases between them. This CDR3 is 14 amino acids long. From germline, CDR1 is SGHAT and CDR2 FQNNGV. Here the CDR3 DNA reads TGTGCCAGCAGCTTAGATCTTAGTAGTTCACCCCTCCACTTT. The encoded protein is CASSLDLSSSPLHF.

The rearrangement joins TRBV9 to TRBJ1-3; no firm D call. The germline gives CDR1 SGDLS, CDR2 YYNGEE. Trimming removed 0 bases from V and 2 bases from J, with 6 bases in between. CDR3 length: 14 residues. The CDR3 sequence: CASSVEVTGNTIYF. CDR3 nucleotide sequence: TGTGCCAGCAGCGTAGAAGTTACTGGAAACACCATATATTTT. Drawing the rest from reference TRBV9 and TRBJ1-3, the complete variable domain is DSGVTQTPKHLITATGQRVTLRCSPRSGDLSVYWYQQSLDQGLQFLIQYYNGEERAKGNILERFSAQQFPDLHSELNLSSLELGDSALYFCASSVEVTGNTIYFGEGSWLTVV.

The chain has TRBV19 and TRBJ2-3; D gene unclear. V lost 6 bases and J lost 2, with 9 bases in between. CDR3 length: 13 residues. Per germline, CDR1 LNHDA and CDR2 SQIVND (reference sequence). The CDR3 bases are TGTGCCAGTAGCCAAGAGTCCACAGATACGCAGTATTTT. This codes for CASSQESTDTQYF.

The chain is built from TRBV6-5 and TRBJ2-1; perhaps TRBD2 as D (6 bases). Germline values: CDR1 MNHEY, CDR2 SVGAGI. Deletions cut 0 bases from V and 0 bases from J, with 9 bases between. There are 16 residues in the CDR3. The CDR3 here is CASSYSLATSYNEQFF. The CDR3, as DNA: TGTGCCAGCAGTTACTCGCTAGCGACCTCCTACAATGAGCAGTTCTTC.

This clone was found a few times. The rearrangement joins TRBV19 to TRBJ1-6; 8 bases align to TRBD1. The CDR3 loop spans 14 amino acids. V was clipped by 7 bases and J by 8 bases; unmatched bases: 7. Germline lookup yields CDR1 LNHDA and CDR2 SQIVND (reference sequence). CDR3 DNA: TGTGCCAGTAATGACAGGGGCCGGGATTCACCCCTCCACTTT. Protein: CASNDRGRDSPLHF.

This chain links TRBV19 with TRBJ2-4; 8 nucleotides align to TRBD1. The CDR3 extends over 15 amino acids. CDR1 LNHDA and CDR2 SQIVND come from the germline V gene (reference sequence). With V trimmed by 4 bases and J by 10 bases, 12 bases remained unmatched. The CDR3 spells CASSTSGGQDPIQYF. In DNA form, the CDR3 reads TGTGCCAGTAGTACCTCAGGGGGACAGGACCCTATTCAGTACTTC. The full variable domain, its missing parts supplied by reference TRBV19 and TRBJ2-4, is DGGITQSPKYLFRKEGQNVTLSCEQNLNHDAMYWYRQDPGQGLRLIYYSQIVNDFQKGDIAEGYSVSREKKESFPLTVTSAQKNPTAFYLCASSTSGGQDPIQYFGAGTRLSVL.

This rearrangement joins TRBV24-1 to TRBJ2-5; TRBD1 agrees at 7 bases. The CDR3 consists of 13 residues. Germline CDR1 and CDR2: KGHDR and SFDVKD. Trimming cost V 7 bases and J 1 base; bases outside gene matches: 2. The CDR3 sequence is CATRRDSQETQYF. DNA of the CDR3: TGTGCCACCAGAAGGGACAGCCAAGAGACCCAGTACTTC.

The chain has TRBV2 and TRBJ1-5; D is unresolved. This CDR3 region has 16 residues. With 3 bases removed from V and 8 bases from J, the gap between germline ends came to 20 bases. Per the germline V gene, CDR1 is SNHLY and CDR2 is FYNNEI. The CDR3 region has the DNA TGTGCCAGCAGTGATTCGGACTCAGATTTAACCGAGCCCCAGCATTTT. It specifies CASSDSDSDLTEPQHF.

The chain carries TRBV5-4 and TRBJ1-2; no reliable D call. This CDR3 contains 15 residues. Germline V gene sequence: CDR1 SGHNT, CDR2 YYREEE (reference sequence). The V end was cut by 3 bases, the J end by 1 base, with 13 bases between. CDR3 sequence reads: CASSSTLNFNYGYTF. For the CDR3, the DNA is TGTGCCAGCAGCTCAACACTGAACTTTAACTATGGCTACACCTTC.

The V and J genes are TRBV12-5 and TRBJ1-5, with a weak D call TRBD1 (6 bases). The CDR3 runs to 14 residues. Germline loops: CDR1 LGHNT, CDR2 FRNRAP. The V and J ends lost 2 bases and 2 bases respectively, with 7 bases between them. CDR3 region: CASGLSGGNQPQHF. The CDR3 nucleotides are TGTGCTAGTGGTTTGTCAGGGGGCAATCAGCCCCAGCATTTT.

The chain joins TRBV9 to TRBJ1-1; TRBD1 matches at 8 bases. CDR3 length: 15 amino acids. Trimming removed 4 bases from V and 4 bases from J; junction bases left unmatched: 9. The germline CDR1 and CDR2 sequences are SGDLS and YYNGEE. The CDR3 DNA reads TGTGCCAGCAGCACCCGGACAGGGCCGGGCACTGAAGCTTTCTTT. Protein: CASSTRTGPGTEAFF.

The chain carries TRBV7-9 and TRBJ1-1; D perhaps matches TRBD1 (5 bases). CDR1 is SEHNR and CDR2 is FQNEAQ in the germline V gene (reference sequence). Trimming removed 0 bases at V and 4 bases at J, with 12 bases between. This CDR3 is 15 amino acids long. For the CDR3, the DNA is TGTGCCAGCAGCTTAGCGCGGACGGGGGGCACTGAAGCTTTCTTT. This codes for CASSLARTGGTEAFF. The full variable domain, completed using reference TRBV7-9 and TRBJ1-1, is DTGVSQNPRHKITKRGQNVTFRCDPISEHNRLYWYRQTLGQGPEFLTYFQNEAQLEKSRLLSDRFSAERPKGSFSTLEIQRTEQGDSAMYLCASSLARTGGTEAFFGQGTRLTVV.